Presented here are 25 T cell receptor beta chains from one specimen sequenced in a study of blood T cell repertoires in COVID-19. TCRdb's copy holds only in-frame clones and misses some; the assay was immunoSEQ multiplex PCR. The profile shows about 140,000 clones, 65% to 85% of them singletons. Sequencing was done on a sample of peripheral blood. The receptors derive from a woman in her sixties or seventies with acute or convalescent COVID-19.

CDR3 region: CASSLTSGPLLDTQYF. The CDR3, as DNA: TGTGCCAGTAGCCTGACTAGCGGGCCACTTTTGGATACGCAGTATTTT. This chain uses TRBV19 with TRBJ2-3; 10 bases align to TRBD2. Trimming removed 6 bases from V and 6 bases from J; junction bases left unmatched: 12. The CDR3 has 16 residues. Looked up from germline, CDR1 is LNHDA and CDR2 is SQIVND (reference sequence).

The genes are TRBV5-8 and TRBJ2-2; 7 nucleotides agree with TRBD2. From germline, CDR1 is SGHTS and CDR2 YDEGEE. This CDR3 has 17 amino acids. V lost 4 bases, J lost 5 bases, and 14 bases stayed unmatched. The CDR3 DNA reads as TGTGCCAGCAGCCAAAAAAGCGGGACCCTGAGGACCGGGGAGCTGTTTTTT. Translated: CASSQKSGTLRTGELFF.

This clone was detected only a few times. The V and J genes are TRBV11-1 and TRBJ1-1, with D uncertain. Trimming stripped 3 bases from V and 1 base from J, with 9 bases between. The germline gives CDR1 SGHAT, CDR2 FQDESV (reference sequence). The CDR3 runs 14 residues. The CDR3 protein is CASSFDTANTEAFF. The CDR3 DNA reads as TGTGCCAGCAGCTTCGACACAGCGAACACTGAAGCTTTCTTT.

The chain employs TRBV3-1 (or the pseudogene TRBV3-2) and TRBJ2-1; no clear D gene. CDR1 is LGHDT, CDR2 YNNKEL, per germline (reference sequence). This CDR3 contains 14 residues. Trimming left V 0 bases short and J 3 bases short, with 6 bases between. The CDR3 reads CASSQERVYNEQFF. The CDR3, as DNA: TGTGCCAGCAGCCAAGAGAGAGTCTACAATGAGCAGTTCTTC.

This clone was observed a handful of times. The chain couples TRBV29-1 to TRBJ1-5, with 7 bases identical to TRBD1. This CDR3 is built from 14 residues. CDR1 and CDR2 (germline): SQVTM, ANQGSEA. V shed 7 bases and J 0 bases; nucleotides not matched to a gene: 6. The CDR3: CSAKQGGSNQPQHF. The CDR3 nucleotides are TGCAGCGCAAAGCAGGGGGGTAGCAATCAGCCCCAGCATTTT.

This chain joins TRBV6-5 and TRBJ1-6, with D maybe TRBD1 (6 bases). The CDR3 runs to 12 residues. Germline CDR1 is MNHEY and CDR2 is SVGAGI. This CDR3 reads CATAQGNSPLHF. The DNA of the CDR3 is TGTGCTACAGCGCAGGGGAACTCACCCCTCCACTTT.

This chain uses TRBV11-2 with TRBJ2-5, with no clear D. Trimming pared 0 bases from V and 6 bases from J, leaving 17 bases between. The CDR3 runs 16 residues. Germline V gives CDR1 SGHAT, CDR2 FQNNGV. CDR3 sequence (DNA): TGTGCCAGCAGCTTAGATCAAGCAGGTTTGTCAAAGACCCAGTACTTC. It is translated as CASSLDQAGLSKTQYF. The whole variable domain, filled in from reference TRBV11-2 and TRBJ2-5, reads EAGVAQSPRYKIIEKRQSVAFWCNPISGHATLYWYQQILGQGPKLLIQFQNNGVVDDSQLPKDRFSAERLKGVDSTLKIQPAKLEDSAVYLCASSLDQAGLSKTQYFGPGTRLLVL.

The chain joins TRBV19 to TRBJ1-5; D is possibly TRBD1 (5 bases). Trimming shortened V by 1 base and J by 5 bases, and 9 bases separated the two germline ends. Germline V gene data show CDR1 as LNHDA and CDR2 as SQIVND (reference sequence). This CDR3 is built from 14 residues. The CDR3 here is CASSIAGIYQPQHF. The CDR3 DNA reads as TGTGCCAGTAGTATAGCAGGGATTTATCAGCCCCAGCATTTT.

This clone was seen once. The gene calls are TRBV7-2 and TRBJ2-2; D is uncertain. Trimming removed 0 bases at V and 5 bases at J, with 7 bases between. CDR1 is SGHTA, CDR2 FQGNSA, per germline. The CDR3 has 14 residues. The CDR3 loop reads CASSLAMSTGELFF. CDR3 nucleotides: TGTGCCAGCAGCTTAGCAATGTCTACCGGGGAGCTGTTTTTT.

Only a few counts were recorded for this clone. V and J are TRBV15 and TRBJ2-7; 9 bases match TRBD1. J gave up 4 bases and V 3 bases, and 4 bases lay outside the gene matches. The CDR3 length is 14 residues. Germline CDR1 reads LNHNV; CDR2 reads YYDKDF (reference sequence). The DNA of the CDR3 is TGTGCCACCAGCAGGGACAGGGGTAAATACGAGCAGTACTTC. Protein sequence: CATSRDRGKYEQYF. Combining the CDR3 with reference TRBV15 and TRBJ2-7 gives the whole variable domain DAMVIQNPRYQVTQFGKPVTLSCSQTLNHNVMYWYQQKSSQAPKLLFHYYDKDFNNEADTPDNFQSRRPNTSFCFLDIRSPGLGDTAMYLCATSRDRGKYEQYFGPGTRLTVT.

The chain uses TRBV28 and TRBJ2-7; the match to TRBD1 covers 8 bases. Germline assignment: CDR1 MDHEN and CDR2 SYDVKM. This CDR3 has 15 amino acids. The V gene end was trimmed by 8 bases and the J gene end by 0 bases; junction bases not matched to a gene: 9. CDR3 sequence: CASRPDRGGSYEQYF. Here the CDR3 DNA reads TGTGCCAGCCGTCCTGACAGGGGTGGCTCCTACGAGCAGTACTTC.

The chain joins TRBV2 to TRBJ1-2; D ambiguous. The CDR3 has 16 amino acids. Trimming shortened V by 2 bases and J by 0 bases, and 13 bases separated the two germline ends. Germline V lookup: CDR1 SNHLY, CDR2 FYNNEI. In nucleotides, the CDR3 is TGTGCCAGCAGTGAAATCATGGAGTCAGCTAACTATGGCTACACCTTC. Translation gives CASSEIMESANYGYTF.

The chain recombines TRBV6-5 with TRBJ1-2; 9 positions match TRBD1. CDR3 length: 15 residues. Germline CDR1 MNHEY, CDR2 SVGAGI. V dropped 6 bases and J dropped 0; count of bases not matched to a gene: 5. The CDR3 reads CASRRQGGSNYGYTF. CDR3 nucleotide sequence: TGTGCCAGCAGACGACAGGGGGGGTCTAACTATGGCTACACCTTC.

The chain carries TRBV28 and TRBJ2-1; the match to TRBD1 covers 8 bases. V was pared by 5 bases and J by 10 bases, with 4 bases of the junction left unmatched. Germline CDR1 and CDR2: MDHEN and SYDVKM. This CDR3 contains 12 residues. The CDR3 DNA reads TGTGCCAGCAGTACCGACAGGGGAGAGCAGTTCTTC. It is translated as CASSTDRGEQFF.

This chain joins TRBV4-1 and TRBJ1-1; weak D call: TRBD1 (5 bases). The CDR3 runs to 15 residues. Per germline, CDR1 MGHRA and CDR2 YSYEKL. The V and J ends lost 2 bases and 1 base respectively, with 11 bases between them. CDR3 loop: CASSQTQGRNTEAFF. The CDR3 bases are TGCGCCAGCAGCCAAACCCAGGGCAGGAACACTGAAGCTTTCTTT.

The rearrangement links TRBV18 to TRBJ2-1, with 7 bases identical to TRBD1. V dropped 1 base and J dropped 6; count of bases not matched to a gene: 3. The germline CDR1 and CDR2 sequences are KGHSH and LQKENI. The CDR3 sequence is 14 residues long. The DNA for the CDR3 is TGTGCCAGCTCACCACGAGACAGGGCCAATGAGCAGTTCTTC. Amino acids: CASSPRDRANEQFF.

This chain uses TRBV6-5 with TRBJ1-4; D unclear. This CDR3 contains 12 residues. V was pared by 6 bases and J by 4 bases, with 6 bases between. Germline V gives CDR1 MNHEY, CDR2 SVGAGI. This CDR3 reads CASRSVNEKLFF. The CDR3, as DNA: TGTGCCAGCAGGTCCGTTAATGAAAAACTGTTTTTT.

This chain uses TRBV20-1 with TRBJ2-7, with TRBD2 as a possible D gene (5 bases). CDR3 length: 11 amino acids. Per germline, CDR1 DFQATT and CDR2 SNEGSKA (reference sequence). V lost 6 bases and J 5 bases, leaving 11 bases between the germline ends. CDR3 sequence reads: CSAVGVNEQYF. CDR3 coding DNA: TGCAGTGCCGTCGGGGTGAACGAGCAGTACTTC.

This chain connects TRBV14 to TRBJ1-1; D not resolved. CDR1 SGHDN and CDR2 FVKESK come from the germline V gene. This CDR3 has 16 residues. V lost 6 bases, J lost 2 bases, and 19 bases lay in between. CDR3 residues: CASSPLRREVNTEAFF. The CDR3 nucleotides are TGTGCCAGCAGTCCTCTTAGACGGGAGGTTAACACTGAAGCTTTCTTT.

This clone has only one observation. The chain couples TRBV6-5 to TRBJ1-1; a weak D match, TRBD1 (5 bases). Looked up from germline, CDR1 is MNHEY and CDR2 is SVGAGI. Trimming removed 6 bases from V and 6 bases from J, with 11 bases in between. The CDR3 consists of 12 residues. CDR3: CASRHPGSEAFF. CDR3 DNA sequence: TGTGCCAGCAGACACCCAGGGTCTGAAGCTTTCTTT.

The chain carries TRBV20-1 and TRBJ2-1; D unresolved. The CDR3 totals 16 residues. V gave up 3 bases and J gave up 1 base, with 16 bases separating them. The germline V gene encodes CDR1 DFQATT and CDR2 SNEGSKA (reference sequence). For the CDR3, the DNA is TGCAGTGCTAGTCCCCCTAGGAGTATATCCTACAATGAGCAGTTCTTC. This translates into CSASPPRSISYNEQFF.

The chain combines TRBV6-2 or TRBV6-3 with TRBJ1-2; D possibly corresponds to TRBD1 (6 bases). V was shortened by 6 bases and J by 1 base, with 12 bases between the two germline ends. CDR1 MNHEY and CDR2 SVGEGT come from the germline V gene. This CDR3 has 14 residues. As DNA, the CDR3 is TGTGCCAGCAGCAGACAGGCGTTTAACTATGGCTACACCTTC. This gives the protein CASSRQAFNYGYTF.

J is TRBJ2-3 and V is TRBV5-4; TRBD2 agrees at 11 bases. The V gene's germline CDR1 is SGHNT and CDR2 YYREEE (reference sequence). This CDR3 is built from 16 residues. The J segment lost 2 bases and the V segment lost 4 bases, leaving 6 bases of the junction unmatched. CDR3 protein: CASSLRLAGLTDTQYF. CDR3 coding DNA: TGTGCCAGCAGCCTACGACTAGCGGGGCTCACAGATACGCAGTATTTT.

The chain has TRBV10-3 and TRBJ1-1; D perhaps matches TRBD1 (6 bases). This CDR3 comprises 15 residues. Trimming removed 2 bases at V and 4 bases at J, with 14 bases between. Looked up from germline, CDR1 is ENHRY and CDR2 is SYGVKD. The CDR3 loop reads CAISEPGDTGTEAFF. The CDR3 region has the DNA TGTGCCATCAGTGAGCCCGGGGACACGGGCACTGAAGCTTTCTTT.

The CDR3 is CASSGHRDYGYTF. In DNA form, the CDR3 reads TGCGCCAGCAGTGGTCACAGAGACTATGGCTACACCTTC. V usage is TRBV10-1 and J usage is TRBJ1-2; D ambiguous. V was pared by 4 bases and J by 3 bases, with 9 bases between. Germline V lookup: CDR1 WNHNN, CDR2 SYGVQD (reference sequence). The CDR3 runs to 13 residues.